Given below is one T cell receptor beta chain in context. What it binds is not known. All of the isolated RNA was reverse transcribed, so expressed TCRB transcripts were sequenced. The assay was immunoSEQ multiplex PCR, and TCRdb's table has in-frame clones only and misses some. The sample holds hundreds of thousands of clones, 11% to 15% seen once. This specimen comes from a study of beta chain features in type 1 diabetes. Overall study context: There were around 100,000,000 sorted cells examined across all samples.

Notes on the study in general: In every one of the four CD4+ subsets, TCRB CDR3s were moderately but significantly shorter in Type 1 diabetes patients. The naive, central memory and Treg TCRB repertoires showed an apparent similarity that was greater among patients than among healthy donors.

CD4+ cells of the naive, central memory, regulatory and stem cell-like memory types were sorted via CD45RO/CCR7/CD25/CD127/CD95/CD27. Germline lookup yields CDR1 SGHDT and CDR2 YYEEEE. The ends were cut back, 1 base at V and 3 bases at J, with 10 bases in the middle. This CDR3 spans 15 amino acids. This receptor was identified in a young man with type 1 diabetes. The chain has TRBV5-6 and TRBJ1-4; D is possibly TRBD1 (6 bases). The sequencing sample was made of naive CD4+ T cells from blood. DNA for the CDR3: TGTGCCAGCAGCTTGTGGGGGGCTGCTAATGAAAAACTGTTTTTT. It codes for CASSLWGAANEKLFF.